This paragraph covers one T cell receptor (beta chain) sequence. The sample belongs to a study of blood T cell repertoires in COVID-19. CDR1 is SGDLS and CDR2 is YYNGEE in the germline V gene. The ends lost 4 bases at V and 1 base at J; junction bases unmatched: 7. CDR3 length equals 16 residues. Repertoires were generated with immunoSEQ multiplex PCR, while TCRdb's copy carries only in-frame clones and drops some. Of 140,000 to 150,000 clones in the sample, roughly 79% were seen once. The chain employs TRBV9 and TRBJ1-1; TRBD1 matches at 10 bases. This TCR was sampled from a human donor in a cohort sampled during active COVID-19. The source material was peripheral blood. This chain's CDR3 is CASSPRDRGPNTEAFF. The CDR3 DNA is TGTGCCAGCAGCCCACGGGACAGGGGCCCGAACACTGAAGCTTTCTTT.